One sample yielded the 22 T cell receptor beta chains listed below, sequenced in a study of blood T cell repertoires in COVID-19. Assay: immunoSEQ multiplex PCR; the TCRdb copy retains only in-frame clones and omits some. The table includes about 140,000 clones, around 87% detected once. Sequencing was carried out using peripheral blood. The receptors stem from a human donor in a cohort sampled during active COVID-19.

The chain is built from TRBV28 and TRBJ1-2; 7 bases fit TRBD1. This CDR3 has 14 amino acids. Germline-derived CDR1 and CDR2 are MDHEN and SYDVKM. V was clipped by 4 bases and J by 5 bases; unmatched bases: 7. The CDR3 bases are TGTGCCAGCAGTTCCGGGACAGCGATTTATGGCTACACCTTC. This codes for CASSSGTAIYGYTF.

V is TRBV10-3 and J is TRBJ2-5, with D possibly TRBD2 on 6 matching bases. Trimming removed 6 bases from V and 2 bases from J, with 16 bases in between. This CDR3 is 15 amino acids long. Per the germline V gene, CDR1 is ENHRY and CDR2 is SYGVKD. CDR3 bases: TGTGCCATCAGGGGGACTGTGCGGGGACAAGAGACCCAGTACTTC. Protein: CAIRGTVRGQETQYF.

The chain is built from TRBV19 and TRBJ1-1, with a possible D match to TRBD1 (5 bases). Germline V gives CDR1 LNHDA, CDR2 SQIVND (reference sequence). V lost 4 bases and J lost 3, with 12 bases in between. The CDR3 contains 14 residues. Written as DNA, the CDR3 is TGTGCCAGTAGTACCGGGGGACCCTACACTGAAGCTTTCTTT. Encoded protein: CASSTGGPYTEAFF.

The V and J genes are TRBV9 and TRBJ1-2; 8 bases map to TRBD1. Unmatched junction bases numbered 8, after V lost 2 bases and J lost 8 bases. CDR1 and CDR2 from the germline V gene are SGDLS and YYNGEE. There are 14 residues in the CDR3. The CDR3 loop is CASSVTGAPGGYTF. Here the CDR3 DNA reads TGTGCCAGCAGCGTGACAGGGGCCCCCGGCGGCTACACCTTC.

The V call is TRBV15, the J call TRBJ2-2; D gene unclear. CDR1 and CDR2 (germline): LNHNV, YYDKDF (reference sequence). The CDR3 is 13 residues long. The V and J ends lost 1 base and 4 bases respectively, with 4 bases between them. CDR3 amino acids: CATSRASTGELFF. The CDR3 DNA sequence: TGTGCCACCAGCAGAGCCTCCACCGGGGAGCTGTTTTTT.

The count of this clone is one. This chain joins TRBV11-2 and TRBJ1-3; TRBD1 matches at 7 bases. Germline CDR1 is SGHAT and CDR2 is FQNNGV. With 0 bases clipped from V and 5 bases from J, the junction kept 4 bases outside the gene matches. The CDR3 consists of 15 residues. CDR3 bases: TGTGCCAGCAGCTTAGATTGGACAGGTAGAAACACCATATATTTT. It translates to CASSLDWTGRNTIYF.

This clone was counted only a few times. The CDR3 here is CATSDPGQGEVTGELFF. CDR3 DNA sequence: TGTGCCACCAGTGACCCTGGACAGGGAGAAGTTACCGGGGAGCTGTTTTTT. The chain uses TRBV24-1 and TRBJ2-2; 8 nucleotides align to TRBD1. CDR1 KGHDR and CDR2 SFDVKD come from the germline V gene. After removal of 4 bases from V and 5 bases from J, the junction contained 11 bases not matched to a gene. The CDR3 runs to 17 residues.

This clone is a singleton in its sample. This sequence joins TRBV29-1 and TRBJ2-3, with D possibly TRBD2 on 7 matching bases. This CDR3 is built from 14 residues. V gave up 7 bases and J gave up 2 bases, with 16 bases separating them. CDR1 and CDR2 (germline): SQVTM, ANQGSEA. CDR3 bases: TGCAGCGGGGGGGGCAGGGATGTCACAGATACGCAGTATTTT. Translation gives CSGGGRDVTDTQYF.

The chain carries TRBV27 and TRBJ2-3; D unclear. The CDR3 consists of 15 residues. Germline loops: CDR1 MNHEY, CDR2 SMNVEV (reference sequence). Trimming shortened V by 6 bases and J by 0 bases, and 13 bases separated the two germline ends. CDR3 sequence reads: CASRSLTRSTDTQYF. CDR3 coding DNA: TGTGCCAGCAGGTCCCTGACACGTAGCACAGATACGCAGTATTTT.

The J gene is TRBJ1-2, the V gene TRBV28, with D perhaps matching TRBD1 (5 bases). The V gene's germline CDR1 is MDHEN and CDR2 SYDVKM. There are 13 residues in the CDR3. Trimming took 1 base from V and 8 from J, leaving 11 bases between them. CDR3 sequence: CASSLSGSYGYTF. The CDR3 DNA reads as TGTGCCAGCAGTTTATCAGGGTCATACGGCTACACCTTC.

The genes are TRBV10-2 and TRBJ2-7; the match to TRBD2 covers 14 bases. V dropped 4 bases and J dropped 3; count of bases not matched to a gene: 14. The CDR3 extends over 19 amino acids. Germline V gene sequence: CDR1 WSHSY, CDR2 SAAADI. DNA of the CDR3: TGCGCCAGCAGTGGGACCGGGGGACTAGCGGGAGCTCCCCTCTACGAGCAGTACTTC. The encoded protein is CASSGTGGLAGAPLYEQYF.

The chain recombines TRBV14 with TRBJ2-7, with D possibly TRBD1 on 6 matching bases. Germline CDR1 is SGHDN and CDR2 is FVKESK. The V end was cut by 1 base, the J end by 4 bases, with 17 bases between. The CDR3 contains 16 residues. As DNA, the CDR3 is TGTGCCAGCAGCCAAGGCCCACAGGGAGCAGGATACGAGCAGTACTTC. Translating gives CASSQGPQGAGYEQYF.

The V gene is TRBV28, the J gene TRBJ1-5; TRBD1 is a possible D gene (5 bases). The CDR3 is 12 residues long. Trimming stripped 6 bases from V and 6 bases from J, with 9 bases between. Germline V gene sequence: CDR1 MDHEN, CDR2 SYDVKM. CDR3 sequence (DNA): TGTGCCAGCAGGGGGCAGGGTCAGCCCCAGCATTTT. This encodes CASRGQGQPQHF.

This clone occurred a few times. This rearrangement joins TRBV9 to TRBJ2-7; tentative D call: TRBD2 (7 bases). The CDR3 is made up of 16 amino acids. The V and J ends lost 3 bases and 6 bases respectively, with 22 bases between them. Looked up from germline, CDR1 is SGDLS and CDR2 is YYNGEE. The CDR3 DNA follows: TGTGCCAGCAGCGAGGGGGGAGCGGGGCTGCGGGGCGAGCAGTACTTC. It specifies CASSEGGAGLRGEQYF.

The table lists this clone with a few counts. The chain combines TRBV18 with TRBJ2-2, with D possibly TRBD1 on 6 matching bases. V shed 8 bases and J shed 1 base, with 8 bases lying between them. This CDR3 is built from 13 residues. CDR1 and CDR2 from the germline V gene are KGHSH and LQKENI. CDR3 residues: CASTTGNTGELFF. Here the CDR3 DNA reads TGTGCCAGCACGACAGGGAACACCGGGGAGCTGTTTTTT.

J is TRBJ1-1 and V is TRBV19; D gene uncertain. The CDR3 has 16 residues. Trimming removed 10 bases from V and 1 base from J, with 22 bases in between. The germline CDR1 and CDR2 sequences are LNHDA and SQIVND (reference sequence). The CDR3 coding sequence is TGTGCCACCCCACCCGTCCGGGGTATAAGGAACACTGAAGCTTTCTTT. Its protein is CATPPVRGIRNTEAFF.

The chain employs TRBV28 and TRBJ1-2, with D possibly being TRBD1 (6 bases). Germline values: CDR1 MDHEN, CDR2 SYDVKM. The CDR3 length is 14 residues. V shed 6 bases and J shed 5 bases, with 16 bases lying between them. The CDR3 here is CASSTGSPIYGYTF. For the CDR3, the DNA is TGTGCCAGCAGCACAGGGAGCCCTATTTATGGCTACACCTTC.

This chain uses TRBV5-1 with TRBJ2-3; the match to TRBD2 covers 8 bases. This CDR3 region has 16 residues. Germline values: CDR1 SGHRS, CDR2 YFSETQ. The V and J ends lost 1 base and 2 bases, in that order; junction bases with no gene match: 6. The CDR3 region is CASSLSAGGPTDTQYF. The CDR3 DNA follows: TGCGCCAGCAGCTTGAGCGCGGGGGGTCCCACAGATACGCAGTATTTT.

This clone showed up just a few times. At one end the junction does not follow the germline gene, possibly because of a read error. The chain uses TRBV2 and TRBJ2-2, with D unclear. Germline loops: CDR1 SNHLY, CDR2 FYNNEI. The CDR3 runs to 14 residues. The chain's CDR3 is CASREAENTGELFF. The DNA for the CDR3 is TGTGCCAGCCGTGAGGCAGAGAACACCGGGGAGCTGTTTTTT.

This sequence joins TRBV9 and TRBJ1-2, with TRBD1 matching over 7 bases. The junction had 4 bases not matched to a gene; V was cut back by 4 bases and J by 7 bases. CDR1 and CDR2 from the germline V gene are SGDLS and YYNGEE. The length of the CDR3 is 12 residues. The CDR3 region is CASSSGTAGYTF. The DNA for the CDR3 is TGTGCCAGCAGCTCCGGGACAGCTGGCTACACCTTC.

The J gene is TRBJ2-1, the V gene TRBV18; 8 nucleotides agree with TRBD2. Looked up from germline, CDR1 is KGHSH and CDR2 is LQKENI. The CDR3 is 16 residues long. The ends lost 2 bases at V and 2 bases at J; junction bases unmatched: 5. This CDR3 reads CASSPTAGVPYNEQFF. The CDR3, as DNA: TGTGCCAGCTCACCAACAGCGGGGGTCCCCTACAATGAGCAGTTCTTC.

The chain is built from TRBV11-3 and TRBJ2-6; D possibly corresponds to TRBD2 (5 bases). The germline V gene has CDR1 SGHNT and CDR2 YENEEA. The CDR3 runs 17 residues. Trimming stripped 1 base from V and 2 bases from J, with 12 bases between. CDR3: CASSLVSRVTGANVLTF. The CDR3 DNA reads TGTGCCAGCAGCTTAGTTTCGAGGGTTACTGGGGCCAACGTCCTGACTTTC.